The 13 T cell receptor beta chains presented below share a single source sample, sequenced in a study of blood T cells in healthy people across ages. A second about 7 to 12 cycle PCR used barcoded and J-beta primers. TCRdb reprocessed the 5' RACE reads with MiXCR, giving one entry per CDR3 protein. This table has about 1.6 million distinct CDR3 sequences, approximately 32% appearing once. The material sequenced was blood. These receptors were obtained from a woman in her 30s in good health.

This chain joins TRBV29-1 and TRBJ2-4; D unresolved. The J call may be in error: the DNA end matches TRBJ2-7 better. The CDR3 runs to 10 residues. Per germline, CDR1 SQVTM and CDR2 ANQGSEA. CDR3 bases: TGCAGCGTTGTATCCCACGAGCAGTACTTC. Translating gives CSVVSHEQYF.

This clonotype has only a few counts. The chain uses TRBV6-5 and TRBJ1-4; TRBD1 agrees at 7 bases. CDR3 length: 14 amino acids. With V trimmed by 8 bases and J by 4 bases, 7 bases remained unmatched. CDR1 and CDR2 from the germline V gene are MNHEY and SVGAGI. The CDR3 loop reads CASGRDRNNEKLFF. The CDR3 DNA follows: TGTGCCAGCGGCCGGGACAGAAATAATGAAAAACTGTTTTTT.

V gene TRBV10-3 combines with J gene TRBJ1-2; no clear D. This CDR3 is built from 17 residues. V was pared by 0 bases and J by 8 bases, with 22 bases between. Per germline, CDR1 ENHRY and CDR2 SYGVKD. CDR3 nucleotides: TGTGCCATCAGTGAGTCGATACTAGACAAGAGTCAATCGGGCTACACCTTC. Translating gives CAISESILDKSQSGYTF.

V gene TRBV29-1 combines with J gene TRBJ2-7, with TRBD1 matching 9 bases. This CDR3 contains 13 residues. J gave up 7 bases and V 6 bases, and 10 bases lay outside the gene matches. CDR1 and CDR2 from the germline V gene are SQVTM and ANQGSEA. CDR3 region: CSVRDRVWREQYF. The CDR3 bases are TGCAGCGTGAGGGACAGGGTGTGGAGAGAGCAGTACTTC.

The CDR3 DNA reads as TGTGCCAGCGCTCGGATTAATGAAAAACTGTTTTTT. Protein: CASARINEKLFF. The rearrangement links TRBV2 to TRBJ1-4; D remains unclear. V lost 8 bases, J lost 4 bases, and 8 bases lay in between. The germline CDR1 and CDR2 sequences are SNHLY and FYNNEI. CDR3 length: 12 residues.

This clonotype turned up a few times. The V and J genes are TRBV14 and TRBJ1-1; a weak D match, TRBD1 (5 bases). The CDR3 has 14 amino acids. Germline V CDR1 and CDR2: SGHDN, FVKESK. V was clipped by 4 bases and J by 6 bases, with 15 bases between them. The CDR3 sequence: CASSPGLRAAEAFF. CDR3 DNA sequence: TGTGCCAGCAGCCCGGGCCTCAGGGCGGCTGAAGCTTTCTTT. Drawing the rest from reference TRBV14 and TRBJ1-1, the complete variable domain is EAGVTQFPSHSVIEKGQTVTLRCDPISGHDNLYWYRRVMGKEIKFLLHFVKESKQDESGMPNNRFLAERTGGTYSTLKVQPAELEDSGVYFCASSPGLRAAEAFFGQGTRLTVV.

The rearrangement links TRBV7-8 to TRBJ1-5; tentative D call: TRBD1 (6 bases). The CDR3 loop spans 15 amino acids. The V and J ends lost 1 base and 5 bases respectively, with 12 bases between them. Per germline, CDR1 SGHVS and CDR2 FQNEAQ. This chain's CDR3 is CASSLGQGNYQPQHF. The CDR3 bases are TGTGCCAGCAGCTTAGGTCAGGGGAATTATCAGCCCCAGCATTTT.

The gene calls are TRBV2 and TRBJ1-6; D is uncertain. Germline V gene data show CDR1 as SNHLY and CDR2 as FYNNEI. The CDR3 is made up of 11 amino acids. Trimming removed 6 bases from V and 7 bases from J, with 4 bases in between. The chain's CDR3 is CASRANSPLHF. The CDR3 nucleotides are TGTGCCAGCAGAGCAAATTCACCCCTCCACTTT.

The genes are TRBV30 and TRBJ1-2; perhaps TRBD1 as D (5 bases). Germline V CDR1 and CDR2: GTSNPN, SVGIG (reference sequence). The CDR3 consists of 15 residues. Trimming stripped 2 bases from V and 4 bases from J, with 17 bases between. Written as DNA, the CDR3 is TGTGCCTGGAGTCCTACCGGGACCGCGTGCTATGGCTACACCTTC. Protein: CAWSPTGTACYGYTF.

The V gene is TRBV20-1, the J gene TRBJ1-5; no clear D gene. CDR1 is DFQATT and CDR2 is SNEGSKA in the germline V gene (reference sequence). Trimming shortened V by 3 bases and J by 4 bases, and 10 bases separated the two germline ends. This CDR3 comprises 13 residues. The CDR3 region is CSARRTGNQPQHF. CDR3 coding DNA: TGCAGTGCTAGGCGGACCGGAAATCAGCCCCAGCATTTT.

This clonotype came up a few times. The chain carries TRBV3-1 and TRBJ1-4; D is undetermined. The germline CDR1 and CDR2 sequences are LGHDT and YNNKEL (reference sequence). The CDR3 spans 15 residues. Trimming cost V 0 bases and J 6 bases, with 11 bases left between them. The CDR3 here is CASSQDLGPDEKLFF. As DNA, the CDR3 is TGTGCCAGCAGCCAAGATCTCGGGCCGGATGAAAAACTGTTTTTT. Drawing the rest from reference TRBV3-1 and TRBJ1-4, the complete variable domain is DTAVSQTPKYLVTQMGNDKSIKCEQNLGHDTMYWYKQDSKKFLKIMFSYNNKELIINETVPNRFSPKSPDKAHLNLHINSLELGDSAVYFCASSQDLGPDEKLFFGSGTQLSVL.

The J gene is TRBJ2-1, the V gene TRBV30; TRBD2 aligns across 7 bases. The CDR3 has 16 amino acids. The V gene's germline CDR1 is GTSNPN and CDR2 SVGIG (reference sequence). Germline trimming cut 2 bases from V and 7 bases from J; bases unmatched to any gene: 14. The CDR3 loop reads CAWSTHPLGGSNEQFF. Here the CDR3 DNA reads TGTGCCTGGAGTACCCATCCCCTCGGGGGGAGTAATGAGCAGTTCTTC.

This clonotype occurred many times. V and J are TRBV7-9 and TRBJ2-1; D possibly corresponds to TRBD1 (6 bases). This CDR3 has 17 residues. Trimming cost V 4 bases and J 1 base, with 17 bases left between them. Germline CDR1 is SEHNR and CDR2 is FQNEAQ (reference sequence). The CDR3 here is CASSSGEQGRSYNEQFF. The CDR3 DNA follows: TGTGCCAGCAGCTCCGGGGAACAGGGACGGTCCTACAATGAGCAGTTCTTC.